These 4 T cell receptor beta chains were all obtained from the same sample, sequenced in a study of Ad26.COV2.S vaccination and SARS-CoV-2 variants. The table came from immunoSEQ multiplex PCR; TCRdb's copy has only in-frame clones and leaves some out. The sample carries about 180,000 clones, 87% recorded once. This material consisted of peripheral blood, taken after recovery from COVID-19. The receptors originated from a human donor who had recovered from COVID-19.

The rearrangement joins TRBV9 to TRBJ1-5; D might be TRBD1 (5 bases). The CDR3 spans 15 residues. Deletions cut 5 bases from V and 3 bases from J, with 15 bases between. Germline assignment: CDR1 SGDLS and CDR2 YYNGEE. The CDR3 DNA follows: TGTGCCAGCAGTTTGGGCGGACAATACAATCAGCCCCAGCATTTT. Its translation: CASSLGGQYNQPQHF.

The genes are TRBV29-1 and TRBJ1-1, with D unresolved. V was clipped by 7 bases and J by 8 bases, with 17 bases between them. The CDR3 loop spans 12 amino acids. Germline CDR1 SQVTM, CDR2 ANQGSEA. CDR3 sequence: CSALRPLEEAFF. The DNA for the CDR3 is TGCAGCGCACTAAGACCCCTGGAAGAAGCTTTCTTT.

The chain combines TRBV27 with TRBJ2-4; D possibly uses TRBD1 or TRBD2 (5 bases each). The CDR3 is 13 amino acids. V lost 5 bases to trimming and J lost 8 bases, with 13 bases between them. Germline V gene sequence: CDR1 MNHEY, CDR2 SMNVEV (reference sequence). CDR3 sequence reads: CASSDRVGDIQYF. In DNA, the CDR3 is TGTGCCAGCAGTGACCGGGTGGGGGACATTCAGTACTTC.

The rearrangement joins TRBV7-2 to TRBJ1-5; the D is unclear. The CDR3 consists of 14 residues. Per the germline V gene, CDR1 is SGHTA and CDR2 is FQGNSA. Trimming cost V 3 bases and J 2 bases, with 8 bases left between them. The CDR3 DNA reads as TGTGCCAGCAGCTTTTACCTCGGCAATCAGCCCCAGCATTTT. Encoded protein: CASSFYLGNQPQHF.